Sequencing of this TCR beta chain was carried out in a study of T cells in Graves' hyperthyroidism and ophthalmopathy. This clonotype was seen repeatedly, ten times or more. The junction departs from the called germline gene at one end, perhaps through a read error. Fresh peripheral blood, about 9.3 ml, yielded the PBMCs. Using RNA transcripts as the source, TCR beta CDR3 regions were amplified. TCR CDR3 underwent first-round RT-PCR with the HTBI primer set. MiXCR, applied by TCRdb to the multiplex PCR reads, yields one record per CDR3 protein. Among 500,000 to 750,000 distinct CDR3 sequences listed, 15% to 17% were seen once. This CDR3 spans 15 amino acids. Per germline, CDR1 SGHAT and CDR2 FQNNGV.

This TCR was sampled from a woman in her twenties or thirties with Graves' hyperthyroidism. The material sequenced was blood. This rearrangement joins TRBV11-2 to TRBJ2-3; D unclear. CDR3 residues: CASSSFGKSTDTQYF. CDR3 DNA sequence: TGCGCCAGCAGCTCCTTCGGAAAATCCACAGATACGCAGTATTTT.